This T cell receptor (beta chain) derives from a study of cytomegalovirus exposure and HLA in healthy donors. Study-wide findings and caveats: Most TCR sequences showed up rarely, but some public TCRs showed up in many donors. Testing in vitro showed three CMV-associated chains specific for CMV antigens.

Method: immunoSEQ multiplex PCR; TCRdb's copy keeps in-frame clones and lacks some. The sample includes 130,000 to 150,000 clones, more than 85% of them seen just once. Germline lookup yields CDR1 SEHNR and CDR2 FQNEAQ (reference sequence). V lost 1 base and J 6 bases, leaving 7 bases between the germline ends. The CDR3 contains 12 residues. As concerns this clone: Its antigen is undetermined.

The chain combines TRBV7-9 with TRBJ2-7, with D hard to call. The sequence derives from a man aged 18-30 years in good health and CMV-seronegative. The sample consisted of PBMCs. The CDR3 reads CASSLVLGEQYF. The DNA of the CDR3 is TGTGCCAGCAGCTTAGTTCTCGGCGAGCAGTACTTC.